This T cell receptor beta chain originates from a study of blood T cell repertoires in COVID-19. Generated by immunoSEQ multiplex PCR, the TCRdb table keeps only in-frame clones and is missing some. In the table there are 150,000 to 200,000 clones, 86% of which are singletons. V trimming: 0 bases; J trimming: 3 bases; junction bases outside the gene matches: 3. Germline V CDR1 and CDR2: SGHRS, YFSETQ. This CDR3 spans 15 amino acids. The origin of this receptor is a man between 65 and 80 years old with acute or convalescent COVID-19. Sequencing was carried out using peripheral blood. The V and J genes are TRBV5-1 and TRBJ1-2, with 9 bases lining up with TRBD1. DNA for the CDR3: TGCGCCAGCAGCTTGGTAACAGGGGGCGACTATGGCTACACCTTC. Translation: CASSLVTGGDYGYTF.